At least ten counts were recorded for the clone carrying this TCR beta chain. This specimen belongs to a study of human T cells and chemical hapten exposure. About the research overall: Diphenylcyclopropenone doses were given weekly to the scalps of patients across the roughly 25-week study. Patch tests put 0.01% DPC on the upper back, read at 6 days.

After removal of 5 bases from V and 4 bases from J, the junction contained 6 bases not matched to a gene. Germline CDR1 and CDR2: SGHTA and FQGTGA. The CDR3 spans 16 residues. TCRdb analysed the RACE reads with MiXCR anew, one entry per CDR3 protein. The repertoire has a few hundred thousand distinct CDR3 sequences, roughly 6% of them found once; the top ten carry roughly 5.4%. Time point indicated: patch test 2, 6 weeks after DPC sensitization. Treatment given: therapeutic diphenylcyclopropenone sensitization with weekly scalp DPC. The sequence was collected from a woman under 30 with alopecia areata. Some clones in this sample may be carry-over from other donors' samples. This specimen consisted of whole blood, obtained in connection with sensitization to the hapten diphenylcyclopropenone (DPC). V gene TRBV7-3 combines with J gene TRBJ2-5; 14 bases map to TRBD2. In nucleotides, the CDR3 is TGTGCCAGCAGCGAGGCCGGGACTAGCGGGGGAGAGACCCAGTACTTC. Its translation: CASSEAGTSGGETQYF.